This is a list of T cell receptor beta chains from one sample in a study of beta chain features in type 1 diabetes. Clones were read by immunoSEQ multiplex PCR, and TCRdb kept only the in-frame ones, dropping some. The sample includes 400,000 to 450,000 clones, approximately 13% of them seen just once. What was sequenced was naive CD4+ T cells from blood. The source is a man between 25 and 39 years old in good health. CDR3s include the opening cysteine and the closing phenylalanine or tryptophan. The D gene is left open where the match is weak. Expanded clones are given a class, and other clones once, few, many or no size at all.

j_call	clone_size	v_call	d_call	cdr3_nt	cdr3_aa
TRBJ2-2	-	TRBV11-2	-	TGTGCCAGCAGCTTAGCTCGGATCAGCGGGGAGCTGTTTTTT	CASSLARISGELFF
TRBJ2-2	-	TRBV20-1	-	TGCAGTGCTAGAGATACCGGGGAGCTGTTTTTT	CSARDTGELFF
TRBJ1-1	-	TRBV4-1	-	TGCGCCAGCAGCCAAGGGGGTCCGGGAGGCGGGAACACTGAAGCTTTCTTT	CASSQGGPGGGNTEAFF
TRBJ2-5	few	TRBV5-1	-	TGCGCCAGCAGCCCAAGGACTACCGCGGAGACCCAGTACTTC	CASSPRTTAETQYF
TRBJ2-1	-	TRBV7-2	TRBD2	TGTGCCAGCAGCGCTAGACTAGCGGGAGGGGGCTACTACAATGAGCAGTTCTTC	CASSARLAGGGYYNEQFF
TRBJ1-1	few	TRBV5-1	-	TGCGCCAGCAGCCCCCTCGGGGATCGGGCTGAAGCTTTCTTT	CASSPLGDRAEAFF
TRBJ2-1	-	TRBV5-4	-	TGTGCCAGCAGCACTCCTTCTGGTGAGCAGTTCTTC	CASSTPSGEQFF
TRBJ1-3	-	TRBV30	-	TGTGCCTGGAGTGTACCAAGACATCCAGGAAACACCATATATTTT	CAWSVPRHPGNTIYF
TRBJ2-5	few	TRBV18	TRBD1	TGTGCCAGCTCACCGCGACAGGGAATGGAGACCCAGTACTTC	CASSPRQGMETQYF
TRBJ1-1	few	TRBV5-1	-	TGCGCCAGCAGCTCTGGACACGGGTTGAACACTGAAGCTTTCTTT	CASSSGHGLNTEAFF
TRBJ2-3	few	TRBV4-2	-	TGTGCCAGCAGCCAAGCAGGCACAGATACGCAGTATTTT	CASSQAGTDTQYF
TRBJ2-1	few	TRBV11-2	-	TGTGCCAGCAGCCCCAGGGGCCTAGGAGATGAGCAGTTCTTC	CASSPRGLGDEQFF
TRBJ2-5	few	TRBV4-3	TRBD1	TGCGCCAGCAGCCAAGTGGGACAGGGGTGGCAAGAGACCCAGTACTTC	CASSQVGQGWQETQYF
TRBJ1-1	-	TRBV19	-	TGTGCCAGTACATCGCCGAGCTTGAACACTGAAGCTTTCTTT	CASTSPSLNTEAFF
TRBJ2-3	few	TRBV7-2	TRBD2	TGTGCCAGCAGCTCCCGGGGAAAACCGGGACTAGCGGCTTCAGATACGCAGTATTTT	CASSSRGKPGLAASDTQYF
TRBJ2-5	-	TRBV6-5	TRBD1	TGTGCCAGCAGCCGCGGGACAGGGCAAGAGACCCAGTACTTC	CASSRGTGQETQYF
TRBJ2-3	-	TRBV5-1	-	TGCGCCACCCGGTGGACAGATACGCAGTATTTT	CATRWTDTQYF
TRBJ2-3	few	TRBV4-1	-	TGCGCCAGCAGCCAAGCCCCGACTAGTCTGGATACGCAGTATTTT	CASSQAPTSLDTQYF
TRBJ2-3	few	TRBV5-6	-	TGTGCCAGCAGCCCGGAAATAGCGAGTTGGGATACGCAGTATTTT	CASSPEIASWDTQYF
TRBJ2-3	few	TRBV27	-	TGTGCCAGCAGTTTTGCGTCAGATACGCAGTATTTT	CASSFASDTQYF
TRBJ1-2	few	TRBV12-5	-	TGTGCTAGTGATGAGAGGGACGGCTACACCTTC	CASDERDGYTF
TRBJ2-1	-	TRBV11-3	TRBD2	TGTGCCAGCAGCCTCCGCCTAGCGGGAGGTTCTGGTGAGCAGTTCTTC	CASSLRLAGGSGEQFF
TRBJ2-1	-	TRBV4-3	-	TGCGCCAGCAGCCAAGAGCCCGCATCTTGGCCCAATGAGCAGTTCTTC	CASSQEPASWPNEQFF
TRBJ2-7	-	TRBV7-9	-	TGTGCCAGCAGCTTATCGGGTTCGGCCTACGAGCAGTACTTC	CASSLSGSAYEQYF
TRBJ2-6	few	TRBV7-2	-	TGTGCCAGCAGCTTGGACTCTGGGGCCAACGTCCTGACTTTC	CASSLDSGANVLTF
TRBJ2-5	-	TRBV7-2	-	TGTGCCAGCAGCTTAAAGGGTCAGGTGGACCAGTACTTC	CASSLKGQVDQYF